This T cell receptor (beta chain) was found in a study of T cell changes during pregnancy in multiple sclerosis. The assay was immunoSEQ multiplex PCR, and TCRdb's table has in-frame clones only and misses some. The sample consists of around 60,000 clones, approximately 96% of them appearing once. The CDR3 has 15 residues. V lost 0 bases, J lost 2 bases, and 4 bases stayed unmatched. Germline V gene lookup returns CDR1 SEHNR and CDR2 FQNEAQ (reference sequence). This receptor was identified in a female donor with multiple sclerosis, enrolled in a pregnancy study. V gene TRBV7-9 combines with J gene TRBJ2-7; 7 bases agree with TRBD1. Source: CD8+ T cells from peripheral blood mononuclear cells, taken after pregnancy. The CDR3 DNA is TGTGCCAGCAGCTTAGCACGAGGGGGCCCCTACGAGCAGTACTTC. It is translated as CASSLARGGPYEQYF. Looking up the rest from reference TRBV7-9 and TRBJ2-7 gives the full variable domain: DTGVSQNPRHKITKRGQNVTFRCDPISEHNRLYWYRQTLGQGPEFLTYFQNEAQLEKSRLLSDRFSAERPKGSFSTLEIQRTEQGDSAMYLCASSLARGGPYEQYFGPGTRLTVT.